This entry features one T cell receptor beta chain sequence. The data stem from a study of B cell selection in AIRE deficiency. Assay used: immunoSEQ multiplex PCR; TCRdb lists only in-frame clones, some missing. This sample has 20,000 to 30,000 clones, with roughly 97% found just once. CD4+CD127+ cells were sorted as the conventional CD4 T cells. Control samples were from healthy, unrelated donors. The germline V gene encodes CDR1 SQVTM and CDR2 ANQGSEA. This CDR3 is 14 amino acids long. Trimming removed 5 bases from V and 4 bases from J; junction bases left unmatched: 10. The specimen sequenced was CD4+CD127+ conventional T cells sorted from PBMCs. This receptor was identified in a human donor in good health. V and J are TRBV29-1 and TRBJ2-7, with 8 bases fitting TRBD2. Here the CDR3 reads CSVKLRLAPYEQYF. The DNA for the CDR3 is TGCAGCGTTAAATTAAGACTAGCGCCGTACGAGCAGTACTTC.